The entry below gives a single T cell receptor beta chain sequence along with its context. Its target is unknown. This record comes from a study of Ad26.COV2.S vaccination and SARS-CoV-2 variants. General study points: Reported findings describe substantial breadth in spike-specific CD8+ and CD4+ T cell responses following vaccination. Quantification of TCR breadth and depth may have yielded underestimates of total T cell responses.

The germline CDR1 and CDR2 sequences are SEHNR and FQNEAQ (reference sequence). The V gene lost 3 bases and the J gene lost 5 bases, with 6 bases spanning the gap. The CDR3 totals 12 residues. Some clones are missing from TCRdb's copy, which holds only in-frame ones; the method was immunoSEQ multiplex PCR. The data contain roughly 380,000 clones, approximately 90% of them singletons. This chain joins TRBV7-9 and TRBJ2-3; D not resolved. This specimen consisted of peripheral blood, obtained after recovery from COVID-19. The receptor comes from a human donor who had recovered from COVID-19. The CDR3 DNA reads as TGTGCCAGCAGCTTGAGTCAAGATACGCAGTATTTT. This gives the protein CASSLSQDTQYF.